Shown below are 8 T cell receptor beta chains from a single sample sequenced in a study of blood T cells in healthy people across ages. Primed by a sample-barcoded 5' primer and a J-beta primer mix, a second PCR proceeded for about 7 to 11 cycles. TCRdb passed the 5' RACE reads through MiXCR, listing each CDR3 protein once. The table lists about 1.7 million distinct CDR3 sequences, roughly 28% of them singletons. Sample: blood. Source of these receptors: a woman in her twenties or thirties in good health.

This clonotype showed up many times. V usage is TRBV6-1 and J usage is TRBJ1-5; the D is unclear. Germline CDR1 is MNHNS and CDR2 is SASEGT. The V end lost 8 bases, the J end lost 3 bases, and 5 bases lay between the germline ends. The CDR3 is 11 residues long. In nucleotides, the CDR3 is TGTGCCAGCCGATCCAATCAGCCCCAGCATTTT. It specifies CASRSNQPQHF.

The chain has TRBV5-1 and TRBJ2-3; the D is unclear. CDR3 length: 12 residues. Trimming took off 7 bases at V and 1 base at J, with 7 bases between the two ends. Germline lookup yields CDR1 SGHRS and CDR2 YFSETQ. For the CDR3, the DNA is TGCGCCAGCCAGGTGGGCACAGATACGCAGTATTTT. Translation: CASQVGTDTQYF.

Many counts were recorded for this clonotype. V gene TRBV6-2 or TRBV6-3 combines with J gene TRBJ2-7, with 12 bases identical to TRBD2. The V gene end was trimmed by 5 bases and the J gene end by 2 bases; junction bases not matched to a gene: 7. This CDR3 region has 16 residues. The germline CDR1 and CDR2 sequences are MNHEY and SVGEGT. This chain's CDR3 is CASSHPTSGGPYEQYF. CDR3 coding DNA: TGTGCCAGCAGTCACCCGACTAGCGGGGGACCCTACGAGCAGTACTTC.

The chain carries TRBV11-2 and TRBJ1-2; D not certain. The CDR3 has 16 amino acids. The germline CDR1 and CDR2 sequences are SGHAT and FQNNGV. V was cut by 2 bases and J by 4 bases, with 17 bases left in between. The CDR3 sequence: CASSLNAEPLAYGYTF. In nucleotides, the CDR3 is TGTGCCAGCAGCTTAAATGCGGAACCTTTAGCCTATGGCTACACCTTC.

The rearrangement uses TRBV5-1 and TRBJ2-1; D uncertain. The J call may be in error: the DNA end matches TRBJ2-7 better. Germline V gene lookup returns CDR1 SGHRS and CDR2 YFSETQ. The CDR3 covers 15 residues. CDR3 protein: CASVADPSFNNEQYF. The CDR3 bases are TGCGCCAGCGTGGCCGACCCGTCTTTTAACAATGAGCAGTACTTC.

The V gene is TRBV7-2, the J gene TRBJ2-4; 7 bases are shared with TRBD1. The better agreement between TRBJ2-7 and the DNA end casts doubt on the J call. This CDR3 is 13 amino acids long. Per germline, CDR1 SGHTA and CDR2 FQGNSA. The CDR3 DNA reads TGTGCCAGCAGCCGGAAGGGGGCGGACGAGCAGTACTTC. It encodes CASSRKGADEQYF.

This clonotype is a singleton in its sample. J is TRBJ2-1 and V is TRBV5-1; perhaps D is TRBD1 or TRBD2 (5 bases each). V lost 6 bases and J 0 bases, leaving 13 bases between the germline ends. This CDR3 comprises 15 residues. CDR1 is SGHRS and CDR2 is YFSETQ in the germline V gene. This chain's CDR3 is CASNLGTLSYNEQFF. CDR3 in DNA: TGCGCCAGCAACCTAGGGACCCTCTCCTACAATGAGCAGTTCTTC.

This clonotype was observed a few times. The chain recombines TRBV9 with TRBJ2-5, with 8 bases identical to TRBD2. J was trimmed by 5 bases and V by 3 bases; bases with no gene match: 15. The CDR3 consists of 17 residues. The germline CDR1 and CDR2 sequences are SGDLS and YYNGEE. This CDR3 reads CASSARGREAFGETQYF. DNA of the CDR3: TGTGCCAGCAGCGCCCGGGGGCGGGAGGCCTTTGGGGAGACCCAGTACTTC.